The clone carrying this T cell receptor (beta chain) was found a few times. Its target is not known. With a J-beta primer mix and a sample-barcoded 5' primer, a second PCR ran roughly 6 to 11 cycles. Each cDNA molecule received a tag from a template-switch adaptor that had 12 random nucleotides. In TCRdb, the 5' RACE reads were re-called with MiXCR into one record per CDR3 protein. Of over 1.5 million distinct CDR3 sequences in the sample, about 50% were seen once. The data were obtained in a study of blood T cells in healthy people across ages. Study outcomes and limitations: PBMCs left unsorted prevented a conclusive naive versus antigen-experienced comparison.

The germline gives CDR1 SGHRS, CDR2 YFSETQ. Trimming took 5 bases from V and 3 from J, leaving 9 bases between them. The CDR3 is made up of 12 amino acids. This receptor was taken from a woman between 40 and 55 years old in good health. Specimen: blood. This sequence joins TRBV5-1 and TRBJ2-7, with a possible D match to TRBD1 (5 bases). Here the CDR3 DNA reads TGCGCCAGCAGTGAACAGGTCTACGAGCAGTACTTC. Its protein is CASSEQVYEQYF.